The entry that follows covers one T cell receptor (beta chain) sequence. The V and J ends lost 5 bases and 0 bases respectively, with 12 bases between them. This CDR3 contains 15 residues. Germline V gene sequence: CDR1 SGHTA, CDR2 FQGTGA. It was with 60 Vbeta and 13 Jbeta primers that the PCR ran. Sequencing used immunoSEQ multiplex PCR; TCRdb keeps in-frame clones, though not all of them. This table holds fewer than 200,000 clones, roughly 80% found once. The source of the sample is a study of cytomegalovirus exposure and HLA in healthy donors. The V gene is TRBV7-3, the J gene TRBJ2-3; no firm D call. Sequencing was done on a sample of PBMCs. This TCR derives from a man aged 35 to 55 in good health and CMV-seropositive. The CDR3 DNA sequence: TGTGCCAGCAGCCCCTCCCGCACTAGCACAGATACGCAGTATTTT. It codes for CASSPSRTSTDTQYF.